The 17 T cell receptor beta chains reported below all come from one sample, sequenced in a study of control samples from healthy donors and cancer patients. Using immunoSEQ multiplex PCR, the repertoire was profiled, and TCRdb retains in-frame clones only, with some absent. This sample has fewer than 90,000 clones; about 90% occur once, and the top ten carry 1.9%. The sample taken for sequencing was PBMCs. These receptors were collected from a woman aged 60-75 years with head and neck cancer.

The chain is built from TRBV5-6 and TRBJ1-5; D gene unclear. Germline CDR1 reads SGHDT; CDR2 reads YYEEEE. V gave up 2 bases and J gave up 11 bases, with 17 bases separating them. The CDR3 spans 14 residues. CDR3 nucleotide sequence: TGTGCCAGCAGCTTCTTTCCGGACGTTTTGGCCCAGCATTTT. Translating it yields CASSFFPDVLAQHF.

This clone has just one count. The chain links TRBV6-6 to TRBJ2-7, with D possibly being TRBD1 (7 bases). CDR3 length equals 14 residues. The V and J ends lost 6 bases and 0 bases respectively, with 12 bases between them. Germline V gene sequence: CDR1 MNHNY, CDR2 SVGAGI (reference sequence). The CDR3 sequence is CASRPRDSSYEQYF. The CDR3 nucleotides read TGTGCCAGCAGGCCGCGGGACAGCTCCTACGAGCAGTACTTC.

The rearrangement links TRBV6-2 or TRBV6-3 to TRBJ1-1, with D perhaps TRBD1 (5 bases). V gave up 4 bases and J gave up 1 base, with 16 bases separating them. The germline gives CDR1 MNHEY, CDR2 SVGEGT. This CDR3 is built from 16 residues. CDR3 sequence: CASSFPRGGTNTEAFF. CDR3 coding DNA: TGTGCCAGCAGTTTCCCACGTGGAGGGACGAACACTGAAGCTTTCTTT.

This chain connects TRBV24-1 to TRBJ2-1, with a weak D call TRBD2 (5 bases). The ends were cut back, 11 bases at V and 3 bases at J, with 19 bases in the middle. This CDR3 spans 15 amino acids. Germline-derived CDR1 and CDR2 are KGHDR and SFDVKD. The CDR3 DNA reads TGTGCCAAATTCCGGGATCTCAAACACTACAATGAGCAGTTCTTC. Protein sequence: CAKFRDLKHYNEQFF.

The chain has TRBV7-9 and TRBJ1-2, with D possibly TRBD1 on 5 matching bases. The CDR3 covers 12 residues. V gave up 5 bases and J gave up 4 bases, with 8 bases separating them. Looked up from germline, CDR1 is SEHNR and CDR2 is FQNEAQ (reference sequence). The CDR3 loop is CASSPGPYGYTF. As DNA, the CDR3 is TGTGCCAGCAGCCCGGGACCCTATGGCTACACCTTC.

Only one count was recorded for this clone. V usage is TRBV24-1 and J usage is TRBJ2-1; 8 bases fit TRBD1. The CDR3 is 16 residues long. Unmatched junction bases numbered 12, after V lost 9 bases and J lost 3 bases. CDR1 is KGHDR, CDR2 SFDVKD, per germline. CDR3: CATQHSGTGNYNEQFF. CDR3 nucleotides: TGTGCCACCCAACACTCCGGGACAGGAAACTACAATGAGCAGTTCTTC.

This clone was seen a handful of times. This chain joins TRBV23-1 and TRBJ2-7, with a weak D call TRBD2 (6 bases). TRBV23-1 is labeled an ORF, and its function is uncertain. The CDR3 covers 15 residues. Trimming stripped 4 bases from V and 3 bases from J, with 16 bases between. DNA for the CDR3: TGCGCCAGCAGTCTAAAGCGCCAGGGAGGCTACGAGCAGTACTTC. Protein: CASSLKRQGGYEQYF.

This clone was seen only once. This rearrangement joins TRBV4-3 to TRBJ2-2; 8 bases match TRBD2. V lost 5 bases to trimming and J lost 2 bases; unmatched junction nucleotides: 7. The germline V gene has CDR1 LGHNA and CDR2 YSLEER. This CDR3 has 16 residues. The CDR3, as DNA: TGCGCCAGCAGCGACGGACTAGCAGAAAACACCGGGGAGCTGTTTTTT. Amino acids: CASSDGLAENTGELFF.

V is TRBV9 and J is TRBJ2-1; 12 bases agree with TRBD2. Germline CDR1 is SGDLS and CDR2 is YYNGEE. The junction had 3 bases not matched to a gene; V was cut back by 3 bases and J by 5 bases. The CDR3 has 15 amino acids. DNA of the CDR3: TGTGCCAGCAGCGGTACTAGCGGGAGGAACAATGAGCAGTTCTTC. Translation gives CASSGTSGRNNEQFF.

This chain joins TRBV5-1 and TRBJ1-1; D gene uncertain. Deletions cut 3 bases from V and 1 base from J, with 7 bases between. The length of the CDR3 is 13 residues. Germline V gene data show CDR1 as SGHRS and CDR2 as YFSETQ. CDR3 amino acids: CASSYQENTEAFF. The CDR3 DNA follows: TGCGCCAGCAGCTACCAGGAGAACACTGAAGCTTTCTTT.

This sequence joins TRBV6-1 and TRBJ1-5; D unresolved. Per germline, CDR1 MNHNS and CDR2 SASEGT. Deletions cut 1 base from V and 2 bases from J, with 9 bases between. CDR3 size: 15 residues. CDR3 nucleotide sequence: TGTGCCAGCAGTGAAGTAAGGGTGGGCAATCAGCCCCAGCATTTT. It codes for CASSEVRVGNQPQHF.

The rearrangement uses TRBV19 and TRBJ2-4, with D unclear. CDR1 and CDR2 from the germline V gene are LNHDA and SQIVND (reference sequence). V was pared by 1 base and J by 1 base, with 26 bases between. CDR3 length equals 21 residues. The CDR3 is CASSIAPVGVGLGHAKNIQYF. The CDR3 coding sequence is TGTGCCAGTAGTATAGCCCCTGTGGGTGTAGGTCTTGGCCATGCCAAAAACATTCAGTACTTC.

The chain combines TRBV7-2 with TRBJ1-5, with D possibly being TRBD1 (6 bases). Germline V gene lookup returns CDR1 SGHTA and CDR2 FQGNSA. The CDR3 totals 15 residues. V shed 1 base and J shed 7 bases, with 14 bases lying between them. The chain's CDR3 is CASSLVRGAEQPQHF. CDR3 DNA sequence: TGTGCCAGCAGCTTAGTACGGGGGGCAGAGCAGCCCCAGCATTTT.

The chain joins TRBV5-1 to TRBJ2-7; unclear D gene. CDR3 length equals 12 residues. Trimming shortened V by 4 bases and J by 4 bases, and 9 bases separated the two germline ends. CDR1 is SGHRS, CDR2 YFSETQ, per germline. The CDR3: CASSVGSYEQYF. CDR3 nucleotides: TGCGCCAGCAGCGTAGGATCATACGAGCAGTACTTC.

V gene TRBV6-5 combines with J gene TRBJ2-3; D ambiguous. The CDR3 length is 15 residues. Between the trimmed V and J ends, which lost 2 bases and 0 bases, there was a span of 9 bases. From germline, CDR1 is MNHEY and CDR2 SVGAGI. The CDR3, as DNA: TGTGCCAGCAGTTACCGATGGCAAAGCACAGATACGCAGTATTTT. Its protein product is CASSYRWQSTDTQYF.

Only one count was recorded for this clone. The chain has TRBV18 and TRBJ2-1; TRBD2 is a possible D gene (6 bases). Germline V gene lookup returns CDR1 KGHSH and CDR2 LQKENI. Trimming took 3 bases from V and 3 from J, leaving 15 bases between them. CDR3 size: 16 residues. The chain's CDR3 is CASSPGGAGIYNEQFF. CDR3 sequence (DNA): TGTGCCAGCTCACCCGGCGGGGCGGGGATCTACAATGAGCAGTTCTTC.

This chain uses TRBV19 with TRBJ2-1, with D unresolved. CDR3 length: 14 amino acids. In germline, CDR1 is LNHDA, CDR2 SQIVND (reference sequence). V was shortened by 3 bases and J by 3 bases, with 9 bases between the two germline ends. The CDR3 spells CASSILDRYNEQFF. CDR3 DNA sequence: TGTGCCAGTAGTATTCTGGACCGCTACAATGAGCAGTTCTTC.